What follows are 20 T cell receptor beta chains derived from one specimen sequenced in a study of blood T cell repertoires in COVID-19. Produced via immunoSEQ multiplex PCR; TCRdb's table is partial and in-frame only. The sample gives hundreds of thousands of clones, about 87% of which show up once; approximately 12% is in the top ten. The sample taken for sequencing was peripheral blood. The receptors were gathered from a woman in her 50s with COVID-19, enrolled during active disease.

The chain links TRBV3-1 (or the pseudogene TRBV3-2) to TRBJ1-2, with 9 bases that match TRBD1. V was clipped by 4 bases and J by 5 bases; unmatched bases: 8. Germline-derived CDR1 and CDR2 are LGHDT and YNNKEL (reference sequence). The CDR3 runs 15 residues. CDR3 sequence: CASSRVDRGTYGYTF. The CDR3 bases are TGTGCCAGCAGCCGCGTCGACAGGGGGACGTATGGCTACACCTTC.

The chain links TRBV7-8 to TRBJ1-5; possibly TRBD1 for D (6 bases). There are 12 residues in the CDR3. Germline CDR1 and CDR2: SGHVS and FQNEAQ. V was pared by 5 bases and J by 6 bases, with 8 bases between. CDR3: CASSHRAQPQHF. The DNA for the CDR3 is TGTGCCAGCAGCCACAGGGCTCAGCCCCAGCATTTT.

A single count supports this clone. V is TRBV2 and J is TRBJ2-5, with a possible D match to TRBD2 (6 bases). CDR1 and CDR2 from the germline V gene are SNHLY and FYNNEI. The CDR3 has 12 residues. Trimming took off 6 bases at V and 5 bases at J, with 10 bases between the two ends. The DNA for the CDR3 is TGTGCCAGCAGGGTAGCGGAGGAGACCCAGTACTTC. Translation: CASRVAEETQYF.

V gene TRBV27 combines with J gene TRBJ1-1; perhaps TRBD1 as D (6 bases). Germline CDR1 and CDR2: MNHEY and SMNVEV (reference sequence). CDR3 length: 13 amino acids. With 7 bases removed from V and 4 bases from J, the gap between germline ends came to 13 bases. CDR3: CASTTGRLTEAFF. Here the CDR3 DNA reads TGTGCCAGCACCACAGGGCGCCTCACTGAAGCTTTCTTT.

The CDR3 coding sequence is TGTGCCAGCAGTATCGGACAGCCCGAAGCTTTCTTT. This sequence encodes CASSIGQPEAFF. The chain employs TRBV12-3 or TRBV12-4 and TRBJ1-1; possible D gene TRBD1, 6 bases. V lost 5 bases and J lost 8, with 12 bases in between. The CDR3 extends over 12 amino acids.

V is TRBV10-1 and J is TRBJ2-1; 10 bases fit TRBD2. This CDR3 is built from 18 residues. Germline loops: CDR1 WNHNN, CDR2 SYGVQD (reference sequence). Trimming cost V 0 bases and J 9 bases; bases outside gene matches: 14. The CDR3 region is CASSESRLAGVPGGEQFF. The CDR3 nucleotides read TGCGCCAGCAGTGAGTCGAGGCTAGCGGGGGTCCCGGGGGGTGAGCAGTTCTTC.

The chain is built from TRBV5-6 and TRBJ1-6; a weak D match, TRBD1 (5 bases). Germline V gives CDR1 SGHDT, CDR2 YYEEEE. This CDR3 spans 15 amino acids. V was cut by 4 bases and J by 9 bases, with 17 bases left in between. Here the CDR3 reads CASSPDGGYASPLHF. DNA for the CDR3: TGTGCCAGCAGCCCCGACGGGGGGTATGCTTCACCCCTCCACTTT.

This sequence joins TRBV18 and TRBJ1-5, with D possibly TRBD1 on 5 matching bases. The CDR3 is made up of 14 amino acids. Germline V lookup: CDR1 KGHSH, CDR2 LQKENI. V was trimmed by 3 bases and J by 7 bases, leaving 13 bases between them. CDR3 sequence reads: CASSPSSGGQPQHF. The DNA of the CDR3 is TGTGCCAGCTCACCTTCGTCGGGGGGGCAGCCCCAGCATTTT.

The genes are TRBV21-1 and TRBJ2-1; TRBD2, the table's D call, was not compared with the DNA. TRBV21-1 is a listed pseudogene. The CDR3 sequence is 19 residues long. DNA of the CDR3: TGTGCCAGCAGCAAAAAAGGACTAGCGGGGCAAAAATCCTACAATGAGCAGTTCTTC. It translates to CASSKKGLAGQKSYNEQFF.

This clone was picked up a small number of times. V and J are TRBV9 and TRBJ1-2, with 10 nucleotides matching TRBD1. Germline CDR1 reads SGDLS; CDR2 reads YYNGEE. After removal of 7 bases from V and 4 bases from J, the junction contained 4 bases not matched to a gene. The CDR3 loop spans 13 amino acids. CDR3 in DNA: TGTGCCAGCGACAGGGGGCAAAGCTATGGCTACACCTTC. Amino acids: CASDRGQSYGYTF.

This chain connects TRBV3-1 (or the pseudogene TRBV3-2) to TRBJ2-3; 10 bases are a match to TRBD2. The CDR3 has 18 amino acids. Germline V gene data show CDR1 as LGHDT and CDR2 as YNNKEL (reference sequence). V trimming: 1 base; J trimming: 4 bases; junction bases outside the gene matches: 11. The CDR3 bases are TGTGCCAGCAGCCAAGTCTACCCCCGAGCGGGGGGGGCAGATACGCAGTATTTT. Translated, it gives CASSQVYPRAGGADTQYF.

The chain employs TRBV19 and TRBJ1-2; weak D call: TRBD1 (6 bases). Trimming stripped 9 bases from V and 3 bases from J, with 17 bases between. The CDR3 runs to 14 residues. The germline V gene has CDR1 LNHDA and CDR2 SQIVND (reference sequence). This chain's CDR3 is CASRGGLYDYGYTF. The DNA of the CDR3 is TGTGCCAGCCGAGGGGGTTTATATGACTATGGCTACACCTTC.

Of note for this clone: The conserved final phenylalanine or tryptophan is absent from the CDR3, which likely points to a read error. The rearrangement joins TRBV2 to TRBJ1-2; 7 nucleotides match TRBD1. Germline V gene data show CDR1 as SNHLY and CDR2 as FYNNEI. The V segment lost 3 bases and the J segment 2 bases; nucleotides outside the gene matches: 3. This CDR3 is built from 14 residues. This CDR3 is CASSEDRTNYGYTL. The CDR3, as DNA: TGTGCCAGCAGTGAGGACAGGACCAACTATGGCTACACCCTC.

This clone has only a few counts. This chain joins TRBV10-1 and TRBJ2-3, with TRBD2 matching 9 bases. The CDR3 runs 17 residues. CDR1 and CDR2 (germline): WNHNN, SYGVQD (reference sequence). The J segment lost 2 bases and the V segment lost 6 bases, leaving 12 bases of the junction unmatched. CDR3 nucleotides: TGCGCCAGCAGGGCCCCTTGGGGCGGGGGGGCCACAGATACGCAGTATTTT. It is translated as CASRAPWGGGATDTQYF.

This chain links TRBV21-1 with TRBJ2-2; TRBD2 was called by the table and not checked on the DNA. TRBV21-1 is noted as a pseudogene. This CDR3 has 18 residues. DNA for the CDR3: TGTGCCAGCAGCTTTCGCCCCCCAGCGGGGCCCGGCCCCGGGGAGCTGTTTTTT. This codes for CASSFRPPAGPGPGELFF.

The chain carries TRBV5-4 and TRBJ2-2; TRBD2 aligns across 11 bases. The trim removed 3 bases at V and 1 base at J, leaving 5 bases unmatched. Germline values: CDR1 SGHNT, CDR2 YYREEE (reference sequence). The length of the CDR3 is 17 residues. CDR3 residues: CASSWASGGRNTGELFF. The CDR3 DNA sequence: TGTGCCAGCAGCTGGGCTAGCGGGGGGAGGAACACCGGGGAGCTGTTTTTT.

Written as DNA, the CDR3 is TGTGCCTGGAGTGTTGGGACAGGGTACGGGACTGAAGCTTTCTTT. It translates to CAWSVGTGYGTEAFF. This chain uses TRBV30 with TRBJ1-1; 9 bases map to TRBD1. Unmatched junction bases numbered 7, after V lost 0 bases and J lost 5 bases. This CDR3 contains 15 residues. Germline V gives CDR1 GTSNPN, CDR2 SVGIG (reference sequence).

This clone was seen just once. The chain is built from TRBV12-3 or TRBV12-4 and TRBJ1-1; 8 bases line up with TRBD1. V gave up 5 bases and J gave up 6 bases; unmatched junction bases: 5. This CDR3 has 13 amino acids. The CDR3 protein is CASSLGTGAEAFF. CDR3 in DNA: TGTGCCAGCAGTCTAGGGACAGGCGCTGAAGCTTTCTTT.

The rearrangement joins TRBV5-1 to TRBJ1-1, with D maybe TRBD1 (5 bases). Trimming took off 3 bases at V and 12 bases at J, with 24 bases between the two ends. Germline values: CDR1 SGHRS, CDR2 YFSETQ. The CDR3 sequence is 15 residues long. The CDR3 region has the DNA TGCGCCAGCAGCTCCGGGGGGACCAACCGCCTCCATCCTTTCTTT. It is translated as CASSSGGTNRLHPFF.

This clone was seen only once. The genes are TRBV28 and TRBJ2-2, with 9 bases lining up with TRBD1. V was pared by 4 bases and J by 4 bases, with 10 bases of the junction left unmatched. The CDR3 is 17 amino acids. CDR1 and CDR2 from the germline V gene are MDHEN and SYDVKM. CDR3 DNA sequence: TGTGCCAGCAGTTCTATACTACAGGGGGCGAGCACCGGGGAGCTGTTTTTT. Translating it yields CASSSILQGASTGELFF.